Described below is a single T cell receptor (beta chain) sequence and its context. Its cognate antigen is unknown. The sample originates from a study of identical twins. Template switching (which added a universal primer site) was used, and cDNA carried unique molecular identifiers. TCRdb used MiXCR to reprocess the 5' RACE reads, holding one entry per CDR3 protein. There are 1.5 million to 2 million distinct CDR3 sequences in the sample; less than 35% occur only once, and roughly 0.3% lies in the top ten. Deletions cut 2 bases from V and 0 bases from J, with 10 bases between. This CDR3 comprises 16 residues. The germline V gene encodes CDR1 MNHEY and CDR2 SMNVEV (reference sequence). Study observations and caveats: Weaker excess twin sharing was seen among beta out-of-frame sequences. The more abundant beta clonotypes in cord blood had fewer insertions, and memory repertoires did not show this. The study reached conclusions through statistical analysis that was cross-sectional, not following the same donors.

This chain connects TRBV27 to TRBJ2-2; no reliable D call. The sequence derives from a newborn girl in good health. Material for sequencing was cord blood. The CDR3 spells CASSLMSAANTGELFF. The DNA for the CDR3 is TGTGCCAGCAGTTTAATGTCGGCGGCGAACACCGGGGAGCTGTTTTTT.